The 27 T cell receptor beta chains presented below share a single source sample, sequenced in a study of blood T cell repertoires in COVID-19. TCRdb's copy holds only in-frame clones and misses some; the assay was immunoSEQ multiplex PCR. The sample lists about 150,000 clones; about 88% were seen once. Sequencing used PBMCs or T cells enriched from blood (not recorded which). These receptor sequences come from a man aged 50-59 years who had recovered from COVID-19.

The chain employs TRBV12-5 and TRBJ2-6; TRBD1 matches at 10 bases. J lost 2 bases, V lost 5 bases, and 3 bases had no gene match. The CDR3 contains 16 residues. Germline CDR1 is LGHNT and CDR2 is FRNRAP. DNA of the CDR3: TGTGCTAGTGGTCCGGGACAGGGGACTGGGGCCAACGTCCTGACTTTC. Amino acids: CASGPGQGTGANVLTF.

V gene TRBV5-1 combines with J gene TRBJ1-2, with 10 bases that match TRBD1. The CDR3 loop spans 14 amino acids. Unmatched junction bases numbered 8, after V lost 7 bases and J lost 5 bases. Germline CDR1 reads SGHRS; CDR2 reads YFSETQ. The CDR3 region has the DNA TGCGCCAGCGGCGTACCGGGACAGGGGTATGGCTACACCTTC. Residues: CASGVPGQGYGYTF.

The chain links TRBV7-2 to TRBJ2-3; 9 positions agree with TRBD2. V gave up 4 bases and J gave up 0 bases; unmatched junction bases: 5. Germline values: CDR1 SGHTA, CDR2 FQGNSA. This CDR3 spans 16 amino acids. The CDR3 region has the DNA TGTGCCAGCAGCTCCGAGGCGGGGGGGAGCACAGATACGCAGTATTTT. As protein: CASSSEAGGSTDTQYF.

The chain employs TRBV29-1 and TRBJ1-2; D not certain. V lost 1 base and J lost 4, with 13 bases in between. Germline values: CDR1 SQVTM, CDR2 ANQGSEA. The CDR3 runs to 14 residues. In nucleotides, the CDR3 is TGCAGCGTTGAAGTCGGGGTTCGTTCCTATGGCTACACCTTC. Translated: CSVEVGVRSYGYTF.

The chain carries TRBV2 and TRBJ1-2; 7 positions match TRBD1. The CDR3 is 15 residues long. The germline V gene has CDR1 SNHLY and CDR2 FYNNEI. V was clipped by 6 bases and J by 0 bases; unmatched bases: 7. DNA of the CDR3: TGTGCCAGCAGGTTGGACAGGAAAGCTAACTATGGCTACACCTTC. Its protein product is CASRLDRKANYGYTF.

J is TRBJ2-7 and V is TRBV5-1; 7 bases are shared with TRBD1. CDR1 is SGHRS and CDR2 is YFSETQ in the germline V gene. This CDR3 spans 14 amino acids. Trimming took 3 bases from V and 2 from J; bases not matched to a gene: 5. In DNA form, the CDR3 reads TGCGCCAGCAGCTCCGGGACAGTAACCTACGAGCAGTACTTC. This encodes CASSSGTVTYEQYF.

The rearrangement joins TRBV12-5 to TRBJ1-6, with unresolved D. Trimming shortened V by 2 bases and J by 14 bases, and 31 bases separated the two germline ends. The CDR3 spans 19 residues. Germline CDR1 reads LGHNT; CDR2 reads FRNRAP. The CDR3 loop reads CASGLINALMGPGFHTLHF. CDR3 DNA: TGTGCTAGTGGTTTGATAAACGCCCTCATGGGCCCCGGTTTCCATACCCTCCACTTT. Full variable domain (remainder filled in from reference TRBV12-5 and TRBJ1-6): DARVTQTPRHKVTEMGQEVTMRCQPILGHNTVFWYRQTMMQGLELLAYFRNRAPLDDSGMPKDRFSAEMPDATLATLKIQPSEPRDSAVYFCASGLINALMGPGFHTLHFGNGTRLTVT.

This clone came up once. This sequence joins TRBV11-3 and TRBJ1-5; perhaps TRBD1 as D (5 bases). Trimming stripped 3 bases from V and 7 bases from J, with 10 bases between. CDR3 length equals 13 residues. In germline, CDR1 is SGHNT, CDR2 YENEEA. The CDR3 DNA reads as TGTGCCAGCAGCTTTTCGGGGGACCAGCCCCAGCATTTT. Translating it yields CASSFSGDQPQHF.

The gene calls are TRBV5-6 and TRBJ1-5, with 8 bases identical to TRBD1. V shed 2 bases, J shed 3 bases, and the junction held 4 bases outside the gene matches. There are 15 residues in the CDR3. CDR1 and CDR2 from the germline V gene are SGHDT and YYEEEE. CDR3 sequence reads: CASSFHRGVNQPQHF. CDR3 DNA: TGTGCCAGCAGCTTCCACAGGGGGGTCAATCAGCCCCAGCATTTT.

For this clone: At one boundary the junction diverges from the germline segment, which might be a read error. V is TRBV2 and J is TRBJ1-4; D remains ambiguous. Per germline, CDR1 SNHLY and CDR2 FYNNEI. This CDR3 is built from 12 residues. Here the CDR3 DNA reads TGTGCCAGCCGAGAGAGTAATGGAAAACTGTTTTTT. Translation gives CASRESNGKLFF.

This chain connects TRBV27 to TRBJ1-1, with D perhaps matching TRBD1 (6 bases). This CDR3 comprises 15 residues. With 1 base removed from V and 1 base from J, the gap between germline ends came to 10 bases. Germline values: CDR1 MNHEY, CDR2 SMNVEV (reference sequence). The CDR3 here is CASSLFGGPNTEAFF. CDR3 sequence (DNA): TGTGCCAGCAGTTTATTTGGGGGCCCGAACACTGAAGCTTTCTTT.

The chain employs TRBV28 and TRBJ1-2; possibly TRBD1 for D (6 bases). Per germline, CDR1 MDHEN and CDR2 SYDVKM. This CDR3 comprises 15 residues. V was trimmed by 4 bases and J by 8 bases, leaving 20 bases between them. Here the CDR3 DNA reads TGTGCCAGCAGTTCGCCCCCGGGGCAGGGGAACGGCTACACCTTC. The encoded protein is CASSSPPGQGNGYTF.

The CDR3, as DNA: TGTGCCAGCAGCCACAGGGGTAGCTCCTACAATGAGCAGTTCTTC. Translated, it gives CASSHRGSSYNEQFF. The rearrangement links TRBV14 to TRBJ2-1; possible D gene TRBD1, 6 bases. The V gene's germline CDR1 is SGHDN and CDR2 FVKESK. The V gene lost 3 bases and the J gene lost 0 bases, with 9 bases spanning the gap. This CDR3 contains 15 residues.

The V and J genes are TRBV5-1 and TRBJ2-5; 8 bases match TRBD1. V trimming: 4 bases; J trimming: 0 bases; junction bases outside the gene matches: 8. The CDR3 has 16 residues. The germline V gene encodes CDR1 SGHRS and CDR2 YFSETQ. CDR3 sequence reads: CASSTGQAPHQETQYF. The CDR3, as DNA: TGCGCCAGCAGCACGGGACAGGCTCCCCACCAAGAGACCCAGTACTTC.

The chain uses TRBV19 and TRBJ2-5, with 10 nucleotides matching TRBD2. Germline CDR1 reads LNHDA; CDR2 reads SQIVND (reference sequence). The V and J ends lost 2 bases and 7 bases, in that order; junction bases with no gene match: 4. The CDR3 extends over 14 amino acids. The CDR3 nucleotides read TGTGCCAGTAGTATAACACTAGCGGGGCGGACCCAGTACTTC. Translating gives CASSITLAGRTQYF.

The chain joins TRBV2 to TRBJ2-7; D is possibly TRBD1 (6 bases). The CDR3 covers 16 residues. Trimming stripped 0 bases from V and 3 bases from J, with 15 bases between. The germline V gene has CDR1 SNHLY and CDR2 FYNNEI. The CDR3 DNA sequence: TGTGCCAGCAGTGAAGCTTTTGGGGACACACACTACGAGCAGTACTTC. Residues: CASSEAFGDTHYEQYF. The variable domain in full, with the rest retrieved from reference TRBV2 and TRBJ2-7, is EPEVTQTPSHQVTQMGQEVILRCVPISNHLYFYWYRQILGQKVEFLVSFYNNEISEKSEIFDDQFSVERPDGSNFTLKIRSTKLEDSAMYFCASSEAFGDTHYEQYFGPGTRLTVT.

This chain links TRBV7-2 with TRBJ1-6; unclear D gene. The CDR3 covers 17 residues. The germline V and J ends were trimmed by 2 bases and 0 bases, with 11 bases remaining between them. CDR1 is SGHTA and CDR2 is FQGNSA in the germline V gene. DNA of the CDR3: TGTGCCAGCAGCTTAACCACGGGGAGCTCCTATAATTCACCCCTCCACTTT. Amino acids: CASSLTTGSSYNSPLHF.

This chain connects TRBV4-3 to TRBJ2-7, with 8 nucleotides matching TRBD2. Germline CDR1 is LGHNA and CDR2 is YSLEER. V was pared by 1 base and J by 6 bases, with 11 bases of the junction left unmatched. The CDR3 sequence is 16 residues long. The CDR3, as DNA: TGCGCCAGCAGCCAAGCGGGAGGGGTTCAAACAGCCGAGCAGTACTTC. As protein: CASSQAGGVQTAEQYF.

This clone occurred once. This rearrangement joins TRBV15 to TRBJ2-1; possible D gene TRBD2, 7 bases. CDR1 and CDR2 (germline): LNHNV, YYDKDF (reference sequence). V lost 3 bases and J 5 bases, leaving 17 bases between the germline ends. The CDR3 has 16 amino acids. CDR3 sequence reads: CATSRSGRGAHNEQFF. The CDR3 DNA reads TGTGCCACCAGCAGGTCTGGACGGGGGGCACACAATGAGCAGTTCTTC.

CDR3 residues: CASSQGQFQEPQHF. CDR3 coding DNA: TGTGCCAGCAGCCAAGGACAATTCCAGGAGCCCCAGCATTTT. The chain links TRBV3-1 (or the pseudogene TRBV3-2) to TRBJ1-5; D remains ambiguous. This CDR3 has 14 amino acids. Germline lookup yields CDR1 LGHDT and CDR2 YNNKEL (reference sequence). Trimming stripped 1 base from V and 8 bases from J, with 12 bases between.

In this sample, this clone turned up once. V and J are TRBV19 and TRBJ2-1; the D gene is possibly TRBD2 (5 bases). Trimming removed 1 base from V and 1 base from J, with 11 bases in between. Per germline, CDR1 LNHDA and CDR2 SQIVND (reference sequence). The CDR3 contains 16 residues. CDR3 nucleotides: TGTGCCAGTAGTATAGTTGAGGGTAGGTCCTACAATGAGCAGTTCTTC. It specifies CASSIVEGRSYNEQFF.

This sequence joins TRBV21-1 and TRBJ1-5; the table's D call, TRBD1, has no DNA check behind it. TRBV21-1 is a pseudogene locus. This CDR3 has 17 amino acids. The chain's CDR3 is CASSRRTGTFRNQPQHF. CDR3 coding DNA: TGTGCCAGCAGCCGGAGGACGGGGACATTTAGGAATCAGCCCCAGCATTTT.

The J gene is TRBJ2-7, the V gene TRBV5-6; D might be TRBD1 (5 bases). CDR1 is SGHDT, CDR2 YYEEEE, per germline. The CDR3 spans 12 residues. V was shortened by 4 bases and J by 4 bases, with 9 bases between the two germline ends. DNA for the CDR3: TGTGCCAGCAGCCCATCAGGGTACGAGCAGTACTTC. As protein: CASSPSGYEQYF.

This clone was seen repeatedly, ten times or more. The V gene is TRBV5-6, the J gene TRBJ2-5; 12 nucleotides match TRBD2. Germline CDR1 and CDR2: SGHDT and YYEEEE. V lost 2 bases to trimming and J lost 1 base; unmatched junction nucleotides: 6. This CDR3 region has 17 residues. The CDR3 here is CASSFYTSGGFQETQYF. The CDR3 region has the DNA TGTGCCAGCAGCTTTTATACTAGCGGGGGGTTCCAAGAGACCCAGTACTTC. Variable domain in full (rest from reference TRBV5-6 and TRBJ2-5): DAGVTQSPTHLIKTRGQQVTLRCSPKSGHDTVSWYQQALGQGPQFIFQYYEEEERQRGNFPDRFSGHQFPNYSSELNVNALLLGDSALYLCASSFYTSGGFQETQYFGPGTRLLVL.

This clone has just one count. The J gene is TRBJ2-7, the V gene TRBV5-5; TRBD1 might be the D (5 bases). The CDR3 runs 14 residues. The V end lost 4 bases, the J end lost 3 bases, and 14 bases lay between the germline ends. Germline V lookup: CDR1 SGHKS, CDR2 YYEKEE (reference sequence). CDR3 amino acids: CASSPDSVFYEQYF. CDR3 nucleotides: TGTGCCAGCAGCCCCGACAGCGTCTTCTACGAGCAGTACTTC.

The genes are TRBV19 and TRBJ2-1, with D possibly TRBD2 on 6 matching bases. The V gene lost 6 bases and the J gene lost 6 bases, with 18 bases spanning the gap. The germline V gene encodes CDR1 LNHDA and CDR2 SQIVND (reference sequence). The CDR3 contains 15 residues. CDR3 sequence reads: CASRKRLGGINEQFF. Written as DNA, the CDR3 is TGTGCCAGTAGAAAACGACTAGGAGGGATCAATGAGCAGTTCTTC.

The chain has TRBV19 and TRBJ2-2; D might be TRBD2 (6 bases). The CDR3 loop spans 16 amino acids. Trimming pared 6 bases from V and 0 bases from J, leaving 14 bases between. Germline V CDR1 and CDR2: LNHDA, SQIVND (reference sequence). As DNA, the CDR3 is TGTGCCAGTAGAACGGGGGTAAGTACGAACACCGGGGAGCTGTTTTTT. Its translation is CASRTGVSTNTGELFF.